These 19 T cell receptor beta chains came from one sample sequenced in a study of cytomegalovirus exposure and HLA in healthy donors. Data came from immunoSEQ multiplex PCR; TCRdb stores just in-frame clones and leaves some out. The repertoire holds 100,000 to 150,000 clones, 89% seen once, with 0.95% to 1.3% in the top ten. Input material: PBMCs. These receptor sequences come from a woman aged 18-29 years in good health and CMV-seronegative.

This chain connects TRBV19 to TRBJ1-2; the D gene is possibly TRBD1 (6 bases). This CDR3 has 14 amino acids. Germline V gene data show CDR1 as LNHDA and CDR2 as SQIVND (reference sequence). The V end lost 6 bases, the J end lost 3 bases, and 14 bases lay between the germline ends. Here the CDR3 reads CASSARGSYYGYTF. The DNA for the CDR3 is TGTGCCAGTAGCGCCAGGGGTTCTTACTATGGCTACACCTTC.

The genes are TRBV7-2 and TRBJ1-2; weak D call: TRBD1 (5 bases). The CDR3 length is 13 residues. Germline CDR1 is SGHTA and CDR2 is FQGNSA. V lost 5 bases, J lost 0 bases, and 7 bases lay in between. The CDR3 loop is CASSAGPNYGYTF. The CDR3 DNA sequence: TGTGCCAGCAGCGCGGGGCCTAACTATGGCTACACCTTC.

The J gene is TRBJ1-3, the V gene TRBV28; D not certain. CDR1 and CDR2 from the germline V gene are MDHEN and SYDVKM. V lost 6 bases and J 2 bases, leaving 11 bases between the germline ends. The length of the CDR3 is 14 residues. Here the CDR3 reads CASRTSGTGNTIYF. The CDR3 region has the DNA TGTGCCAGCAGGACTAGCGGAACTGGAAACACCATATATTTT.

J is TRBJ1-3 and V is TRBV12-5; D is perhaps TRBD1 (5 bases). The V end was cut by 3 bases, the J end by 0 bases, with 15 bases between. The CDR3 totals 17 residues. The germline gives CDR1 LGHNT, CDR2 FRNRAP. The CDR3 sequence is CASGLSDRPVSGNTIYF. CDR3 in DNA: TGTGCTAGTGGTTTATCTGACAGACCGGTCTCTGGAAACACCATATATTTT.

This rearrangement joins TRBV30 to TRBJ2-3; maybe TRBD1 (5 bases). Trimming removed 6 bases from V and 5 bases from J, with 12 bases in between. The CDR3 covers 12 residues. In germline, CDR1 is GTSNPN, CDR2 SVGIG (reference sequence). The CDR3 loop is CACAPGKDTQYF. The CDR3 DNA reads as TGTGCCTGTGCTCCAGGGAAAGATACGCAGTATTTT.

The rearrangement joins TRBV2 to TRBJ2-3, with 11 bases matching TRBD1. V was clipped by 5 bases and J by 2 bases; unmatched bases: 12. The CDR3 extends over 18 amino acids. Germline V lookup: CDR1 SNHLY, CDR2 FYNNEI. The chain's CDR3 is CASSLSPWDRGSTDTQYF. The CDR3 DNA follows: TGTGCCAGCAGTCTATCACCCTGGGACAGGGGGTCCACAGATACGCAGTATTTT. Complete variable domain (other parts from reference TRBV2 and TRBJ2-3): EPEVTQTPSHQVTQMGQEVILRCVPISNHLYFYWYRQILGQKVEFLVSFYNNEISEKSEIFDDQFSVERPDGSNFTLKIRSTKLEDSAMYFCASSLSPWDRGSTDTQYFGPGTRLTVL.

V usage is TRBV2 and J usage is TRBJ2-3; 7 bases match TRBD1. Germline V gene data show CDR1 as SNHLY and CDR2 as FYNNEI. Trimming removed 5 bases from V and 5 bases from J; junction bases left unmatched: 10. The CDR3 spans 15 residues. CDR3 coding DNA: TGTGCCAGCAGTTTACAGGGGAGTGATTTAGATACGCAGTATTTT. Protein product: CASSLQGSDLDTQYF.

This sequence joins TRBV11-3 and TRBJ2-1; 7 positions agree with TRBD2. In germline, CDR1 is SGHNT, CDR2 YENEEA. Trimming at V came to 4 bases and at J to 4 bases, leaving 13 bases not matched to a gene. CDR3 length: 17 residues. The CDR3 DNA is TGTGCCAGCAGCTCCCGGACTGCCCCGCGGGAGTACAATGAGCAGTTCTTC. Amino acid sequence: CASSSRTAPREYNEQFF.

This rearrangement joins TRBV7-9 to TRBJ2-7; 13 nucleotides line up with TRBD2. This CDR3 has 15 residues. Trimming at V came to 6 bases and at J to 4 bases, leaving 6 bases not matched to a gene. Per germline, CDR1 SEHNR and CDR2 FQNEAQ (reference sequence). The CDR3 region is CASSFGTSGKYEQYF. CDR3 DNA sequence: TGTGCCAGCAGTTTTGGGACTAGCGGGAAATACGAGCAGTACTTC.

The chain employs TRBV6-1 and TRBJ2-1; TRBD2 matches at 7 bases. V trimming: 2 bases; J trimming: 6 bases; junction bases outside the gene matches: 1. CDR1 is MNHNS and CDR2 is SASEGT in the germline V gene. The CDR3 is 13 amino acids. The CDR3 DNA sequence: TGTGCCAGCAGTGAAATAGCGGGCAATGAGCAGTTCTTC. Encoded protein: CASSEIAGNEQFF.

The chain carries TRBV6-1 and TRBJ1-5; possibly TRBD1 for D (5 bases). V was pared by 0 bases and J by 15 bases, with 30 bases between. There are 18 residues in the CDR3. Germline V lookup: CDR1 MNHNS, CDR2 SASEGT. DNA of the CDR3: TGTGCCAGCAGTGAAGCCGTGACGCAGTTTGGGGACTCAATTATCGGGCATTTT. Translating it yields CASSEAVTQFGDSIIGHF.

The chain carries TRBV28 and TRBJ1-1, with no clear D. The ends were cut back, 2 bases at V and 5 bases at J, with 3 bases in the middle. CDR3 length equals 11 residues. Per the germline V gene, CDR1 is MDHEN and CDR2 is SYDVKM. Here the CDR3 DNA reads TGTGCCAGCAGTTTACCGACTGAAGCTTTCTTT. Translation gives CASSLPTEAFF.

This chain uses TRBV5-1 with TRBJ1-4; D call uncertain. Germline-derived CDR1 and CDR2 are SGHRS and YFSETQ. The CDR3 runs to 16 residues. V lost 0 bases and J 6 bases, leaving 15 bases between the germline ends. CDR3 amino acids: CASSLGVTVSHEKLFF. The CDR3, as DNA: TGCGCCAGCAGCTTGGGGGTCACAGTGTCGCATGAAAAACTGTTTTTT.

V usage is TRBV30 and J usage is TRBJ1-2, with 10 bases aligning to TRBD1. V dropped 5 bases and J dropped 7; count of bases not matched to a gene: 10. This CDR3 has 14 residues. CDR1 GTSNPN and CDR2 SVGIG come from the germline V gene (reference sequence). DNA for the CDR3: TGTGCCTGGCGGACAGGGACAGGGGTTTTTGGCTACACCTTC. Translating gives CAWRTGTGVFGYTF.

In nucleotides, the CDR3 is TGTGCCAGCAGCTTAATCCGCAGTCTGGGGGGTCGGACTGAAGCTTTCTTT. This codes for CASSLIRSLGGRTEAFF. This chain links TRBV11-2 with TRBJ1-1; possible D gene TRBD1, 5 bases. The CDR3 runs to 17 residues. Germline V CDR1 and CDR2: SGHAT, FQNNGV. Trimming left V 2 bases short and J 5 bases short, with 21 bases between.

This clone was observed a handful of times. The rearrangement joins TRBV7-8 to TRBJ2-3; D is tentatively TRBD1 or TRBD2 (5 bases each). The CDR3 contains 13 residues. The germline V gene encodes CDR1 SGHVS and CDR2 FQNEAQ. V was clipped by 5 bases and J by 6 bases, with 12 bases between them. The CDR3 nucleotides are TGTGCCAGCAGCATAGGGGAGCGGGATACGCAGTATTTT. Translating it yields CASSIGERDTQYF.

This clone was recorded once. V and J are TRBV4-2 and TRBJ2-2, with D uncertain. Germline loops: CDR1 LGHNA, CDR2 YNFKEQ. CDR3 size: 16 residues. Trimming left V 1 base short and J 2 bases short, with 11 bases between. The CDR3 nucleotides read TGTGCCAGCAGCCAAGTCGAGCACCCAAACACCGGGGAGCTGTTTTTT. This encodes CASSQVEHPNTGELFF.

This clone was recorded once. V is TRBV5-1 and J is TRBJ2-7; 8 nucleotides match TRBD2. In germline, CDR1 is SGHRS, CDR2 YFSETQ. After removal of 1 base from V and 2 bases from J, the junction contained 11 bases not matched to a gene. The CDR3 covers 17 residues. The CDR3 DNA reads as TGCGCCAGCAGCTTGACACTGGGGGATAGCGGGGCCTACGAGCAGTACTTC. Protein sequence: CASSLTLGDSGAYEQYF.

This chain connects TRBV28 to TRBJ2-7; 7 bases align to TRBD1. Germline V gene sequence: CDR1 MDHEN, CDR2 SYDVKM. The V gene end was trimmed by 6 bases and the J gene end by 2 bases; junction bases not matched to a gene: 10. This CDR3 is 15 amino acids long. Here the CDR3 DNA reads TGTGCCAGCAGCGTACCGACAGGGTACCCCTACGAGCAGTACTTC. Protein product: CASSVPTGYPYEQYF.